The clone carrying this T cell receptor beta chain was detected a few times. The use of a sample-barcoded 5' primer and a J-beta primer mix characterized a second PCR of roughly 6 to 12 cycles. TCRdb re-called the 5' RACE reads with MiXCR, one entry per CDR3 protein. Altogether approximately 800,000 distinct CDR3 sequences are present, more than 55% being singletons, with the ten largest covering 20% to 30%. This record belongs to a study of blood T cells in healthy people across ages. V was pared by 4 bases and J by 0 bases, with 12 bases between. The CDR3 length is 15 residues. Germline V gene data show CDR1 as SGDLS and CDR2 as YYNGEE.

Specimen: blood. The rearrangement links TRBV9 to TRBJ2-3; no firm D call. The sequence came from a man in his forties or fifties in good health. CDR3 in amino acids: CASSPHAGSTDTQYF. The CDR3 DNA follows: TGTGCCAGCAGCCCCCACGCCGGGAGCACAGATACGCAGTATTTT.